This TCR beta chain derives from a study of naive and memory T cell subsets. Both TRBC1 and TRBC2 were covered by a beta constant-region primer of two equimolar oligonucleotides. The ligated cDNA underwent four PCR rounds using SP2 and nested alpha and beta constant-region primers. TCRdb re-derived calls from the UMI-ligation and nested PCR reads in MiXCR, one entry per CDR3 protein. This table has about 82,000 distinct CDR3 sequences, about 10% appearing once. This clonotype was detected many times. Material for sequencing was naive CD8+ T cells from blood. The receptor was derived from a human donor in good health.

CDR3 sequence reads: CASSQGVFTDTQYF. The CDR3 nucleotides read TGTGCCAGCAGCCAGGGGGTCTTCACAGATACGCAGTATTTT. V gene TRBV7-2 combines with J gene TRBJ2-3, with TRBD1 matching over 7 bases. V lost 5 bases and J lost 2; bases outside the gene matches: 4. The CDR3 is 14 residues long. Germline V gives CDR1 SGHTA, CDR2 FQGNSA.